This TCR beta chain originates from a study of blood T cell repertoires in COVID-19. Study-wide background: Collection of acute and convalescent COVID-19 samples took place in the United States, Italy and Spain. PBMCs, B-cell-depleted T cells, or T cells provided the cDNA or gDNA that made up the material.

CDR3 size: 15 residues. Looked up from germline, CDR1 is SGHRS and CDR2 is YFSETQ. The J segment lost 2 bases and the V segment lost 2 bases, leaving 6 bases of the junction unmatched. Original methodology: Nucleated cell counts were estimated from reference gene primer amplification. The protocol was immunoSEQ multiplex PCR, while the TCRdb copy is restricted to in-frame clones and leaves out a portion. Clone size and V and J calls were adopted from that table, with D and trimming inferred from the DNA. This table holds 55,000 to 80,000 clones, 80% to 85% found once. The specimen sequenced was peripheral blood. This TCR came from a human donor in a cohort sampled during active COVID-19. J is TRBJ2-5 and V is TRBV5-1, with 7 bases that match TRBD2. CDR3 region: CASSLSSGGQETQYF. DNA for the CDR3: TGCGCCAGCAGCTTATCTAGCGGAGGGCAAGAGACCCAGTACTTC. Using reference TRBV5-1 and TRBJ2-5 for the parts outside the CDR3, the full variable domain is KAGVTQTPRYLIKTRGQQVTLSCSPISGHRSVSWYQQTPGQGLQFLFEYFSETQRNKGNFPGRFSGRQFSNSRSEMNVSTLELGDSALYLCASSLSSGGQETQYFGPGTRLLVL.